This T cell receptor (beta chain) was observed in a study of blood T cell repertoires in COVID-19. The CDR3 runs to 14 residues. Trimming took 6 bases from V and 2 from J; bases not matched to a gene: 2. Assay: immunoSEQ multiplex PCR; the TCRdb copy retains only in-frame clones and omits some. This table has 60,000 to 80,000 clones, 84% appearing once. Sequenced input: peripheral blood. The J gene is TRBJ2-3, the V gene TRBV23-1, with TRBD1 matching over 10 bases. TRBV23-1 is an ORF for which the function is uncertain. This receptor was identified in a man aged 45 to 65 with active COVID-19. CDR3 residues: CASRGTGVTDTQYF. The CDR3 bases are TGCGCCAGCAGGGGGACAGGGGTCACAGATACGCAGTATTTT.